The subject of this entry is one TCR beta chain. This sample also contains other DNA sequences that code for the same CDR3. The sample is drawn from a study of blood T cell repertoires in COVID-19. Across the study: From T cells, B-cell-depleted T cells, or PBMCs came the material, which was cDNA or gDNA.

Between the trimmed V and J ends, which lost 4 bases and 5 bases, there was a span of 12 bases. Germline V gene data show CDR1 as SGHRS and CDR2 as YFSETQ. This CDR3 has 13 residues. Assay used: immunoSEQ multiplex PCR; TCRdb lists only in-frame clones, some missing. The sample has 200,000 to 250,000 clones, 65% to 90% seen once. The chain has TRBV5-1 and TRBJ1-1; maybe TRBD1 (6 bases). This sequence originates from a man aged 45-60 years with acute or convalescent COVID-19. The sequenced sample consisted of peripheral blood. CDR3: CASSPGQGTEAFF. DNA for the CDR3: TGCGCCAGCAGCCCGGGACAAGGGACTGAAGCTTTCTTT.